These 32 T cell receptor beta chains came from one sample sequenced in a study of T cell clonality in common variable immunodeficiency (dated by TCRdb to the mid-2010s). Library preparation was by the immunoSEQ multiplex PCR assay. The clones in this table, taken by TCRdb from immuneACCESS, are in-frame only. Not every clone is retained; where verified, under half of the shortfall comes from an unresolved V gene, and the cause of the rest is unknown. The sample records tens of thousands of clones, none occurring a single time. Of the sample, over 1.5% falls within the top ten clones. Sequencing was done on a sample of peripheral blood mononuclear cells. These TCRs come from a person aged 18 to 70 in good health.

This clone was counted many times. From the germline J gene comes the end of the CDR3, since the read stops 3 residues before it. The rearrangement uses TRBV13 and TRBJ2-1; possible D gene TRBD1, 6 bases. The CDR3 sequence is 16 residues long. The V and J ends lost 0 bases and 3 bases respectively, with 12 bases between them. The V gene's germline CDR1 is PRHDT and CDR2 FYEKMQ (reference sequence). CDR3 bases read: TGTGCCAGCAGCTTAGGTTCAGGGGTCAACTACAATGAG. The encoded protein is CASSLGSGVNYNE. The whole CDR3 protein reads CASSLGSGVNYNEQFF. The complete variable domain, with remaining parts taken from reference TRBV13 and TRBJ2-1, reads AAGVIQSPRHLIKEKRETATLKCYPIPRHDTVYWYQQGPGQDPQFLISFYEKMQSDKGSIPDRFSAQQFSDYHSELNMSSLELGDSALYFCASSLGSGVNYNEQFFGPGTRLTVL.

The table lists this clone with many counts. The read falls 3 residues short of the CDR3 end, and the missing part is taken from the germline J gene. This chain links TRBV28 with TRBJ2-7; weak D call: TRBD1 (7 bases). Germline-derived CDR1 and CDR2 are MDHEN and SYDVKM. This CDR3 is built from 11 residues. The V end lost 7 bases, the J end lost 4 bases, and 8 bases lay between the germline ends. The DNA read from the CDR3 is TGTGCCAGCACAGGGGGGTACGAG. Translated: CASTGGYE. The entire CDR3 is CASTGGYEQYF.

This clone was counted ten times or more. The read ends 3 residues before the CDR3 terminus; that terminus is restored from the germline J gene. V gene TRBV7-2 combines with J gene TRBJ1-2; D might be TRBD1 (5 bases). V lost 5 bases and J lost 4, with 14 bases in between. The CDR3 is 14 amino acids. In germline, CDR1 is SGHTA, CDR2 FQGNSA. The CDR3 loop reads CASSLEGRRYGYTF. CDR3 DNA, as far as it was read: TGTGCCAGCAGCCTAGAGGGGCGCCGCTATGGC.

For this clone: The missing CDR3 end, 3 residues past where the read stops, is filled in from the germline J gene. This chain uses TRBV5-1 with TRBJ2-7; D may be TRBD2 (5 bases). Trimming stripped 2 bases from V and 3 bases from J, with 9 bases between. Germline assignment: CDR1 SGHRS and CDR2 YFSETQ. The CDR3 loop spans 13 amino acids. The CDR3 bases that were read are TGCGCCAGCAGCTTCGGACTGGGCTACGAG. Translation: CASSFGLGYE. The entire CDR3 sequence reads CASSFGLGYEQYF.

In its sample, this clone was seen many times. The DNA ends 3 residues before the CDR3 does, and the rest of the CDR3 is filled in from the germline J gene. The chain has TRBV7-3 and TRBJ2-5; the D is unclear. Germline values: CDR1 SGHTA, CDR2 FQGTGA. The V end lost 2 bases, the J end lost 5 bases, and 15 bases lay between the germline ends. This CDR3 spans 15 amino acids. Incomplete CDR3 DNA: TGTGCCAGCAGCTTAGTTGCAGCGTCAAGGGAGACC. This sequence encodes CASSLVAASRET. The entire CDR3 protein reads CASSLVAASRETQYF.

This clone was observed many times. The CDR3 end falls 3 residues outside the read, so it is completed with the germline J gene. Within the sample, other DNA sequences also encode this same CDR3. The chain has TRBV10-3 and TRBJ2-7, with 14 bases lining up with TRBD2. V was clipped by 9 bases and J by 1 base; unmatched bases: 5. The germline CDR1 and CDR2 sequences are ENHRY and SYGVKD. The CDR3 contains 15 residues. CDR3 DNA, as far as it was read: TGTGCCATACGGGGGACTAGCGGGAGATCCTACGAG. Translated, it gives CAIRGTSGRSYE. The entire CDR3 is CAIRGTSGRSYEQYF.

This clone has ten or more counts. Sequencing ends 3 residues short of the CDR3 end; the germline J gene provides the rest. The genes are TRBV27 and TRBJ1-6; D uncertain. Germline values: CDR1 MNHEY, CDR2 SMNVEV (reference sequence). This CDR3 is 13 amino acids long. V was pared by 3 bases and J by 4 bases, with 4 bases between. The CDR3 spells CASSLTYNSPLHF. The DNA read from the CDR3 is TGTGCCAGCAGTTTGACTTATAATTCACCC.

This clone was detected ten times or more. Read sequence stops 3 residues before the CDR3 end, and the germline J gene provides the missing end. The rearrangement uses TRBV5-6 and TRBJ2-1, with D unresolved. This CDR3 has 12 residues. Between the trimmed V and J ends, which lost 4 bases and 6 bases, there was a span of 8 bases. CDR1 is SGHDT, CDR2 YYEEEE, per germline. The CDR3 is CASSELGNEQFF. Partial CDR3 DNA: TGTGCCAGCAGCGAACTTGGCAATGAG.

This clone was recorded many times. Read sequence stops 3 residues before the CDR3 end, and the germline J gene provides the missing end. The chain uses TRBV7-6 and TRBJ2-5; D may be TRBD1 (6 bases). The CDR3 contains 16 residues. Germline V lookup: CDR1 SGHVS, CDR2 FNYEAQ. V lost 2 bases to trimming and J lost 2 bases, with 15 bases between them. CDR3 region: CASSLFAPTGQETQYF. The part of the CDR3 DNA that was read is TGTGCCAGCAGCTTATTCGCCCCAACAGGGCAAGAGACC.

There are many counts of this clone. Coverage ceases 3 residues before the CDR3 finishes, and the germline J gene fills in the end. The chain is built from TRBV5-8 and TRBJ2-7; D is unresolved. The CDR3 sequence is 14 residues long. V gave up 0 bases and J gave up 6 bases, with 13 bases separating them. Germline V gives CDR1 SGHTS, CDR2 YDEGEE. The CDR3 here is CASSLEIGLSEQYF. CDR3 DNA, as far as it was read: TGTGCCAGCAGCTTGGAGATAGGGTTGAGCGAG.

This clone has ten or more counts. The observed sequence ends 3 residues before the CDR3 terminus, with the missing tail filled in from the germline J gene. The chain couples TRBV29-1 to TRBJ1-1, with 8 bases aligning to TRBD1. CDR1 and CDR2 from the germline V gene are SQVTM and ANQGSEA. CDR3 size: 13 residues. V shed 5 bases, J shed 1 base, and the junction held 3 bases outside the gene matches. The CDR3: CSVKGQGNTEAFF. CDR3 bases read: TGCAGCGTTAAAGGACAGGGGAACACTGAA.

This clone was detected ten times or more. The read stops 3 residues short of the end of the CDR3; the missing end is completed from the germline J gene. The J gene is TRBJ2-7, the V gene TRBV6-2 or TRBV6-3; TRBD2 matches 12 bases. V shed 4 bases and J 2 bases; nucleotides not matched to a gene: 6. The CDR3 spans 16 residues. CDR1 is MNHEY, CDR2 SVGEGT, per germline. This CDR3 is CASSFEASGRAYEQYF. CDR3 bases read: TGTGCCAGCAGTTTTGAGGCTAGCGGGAGGGCCTACGAG.

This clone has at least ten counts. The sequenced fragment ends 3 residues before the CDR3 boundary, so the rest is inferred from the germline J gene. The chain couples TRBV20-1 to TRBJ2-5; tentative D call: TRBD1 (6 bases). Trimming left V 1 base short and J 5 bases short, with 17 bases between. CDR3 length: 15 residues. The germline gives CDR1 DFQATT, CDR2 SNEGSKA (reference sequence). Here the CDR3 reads CSARVGRGGWETQYF. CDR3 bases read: TGCAGTGCTAGAGTCGGGCGTGGGGGCTGGGAGACC.

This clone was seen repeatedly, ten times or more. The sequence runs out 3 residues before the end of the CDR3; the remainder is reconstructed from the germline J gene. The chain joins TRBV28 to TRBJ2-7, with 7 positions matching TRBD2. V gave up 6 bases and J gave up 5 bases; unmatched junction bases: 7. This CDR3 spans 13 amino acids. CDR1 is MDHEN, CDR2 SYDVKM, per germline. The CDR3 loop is CASSFPGGNEQYF. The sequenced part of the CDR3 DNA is TGTGCCAGCAGCTTCCCCGGGGGGAACGAG.

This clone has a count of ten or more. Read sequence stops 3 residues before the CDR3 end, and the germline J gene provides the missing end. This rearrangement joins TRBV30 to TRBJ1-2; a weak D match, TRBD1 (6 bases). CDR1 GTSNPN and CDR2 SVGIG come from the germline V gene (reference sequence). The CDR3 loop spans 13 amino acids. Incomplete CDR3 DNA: TGTGCCTGGAGTGATACAGGGTCATACGGC. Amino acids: CAWSDTGSYG. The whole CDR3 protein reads CAWSDTGSYGYTF.

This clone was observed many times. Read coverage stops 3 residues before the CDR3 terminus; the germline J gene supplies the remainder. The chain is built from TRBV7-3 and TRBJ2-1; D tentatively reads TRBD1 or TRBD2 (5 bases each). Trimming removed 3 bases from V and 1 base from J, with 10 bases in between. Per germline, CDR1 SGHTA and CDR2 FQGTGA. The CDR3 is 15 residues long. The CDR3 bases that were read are TGTGCCAGCAGCTTGCTGAGGGGTTCCTACAATGAG. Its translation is CASSLLRGSYNE. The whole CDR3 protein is CASSLLRGSYNEQFF.

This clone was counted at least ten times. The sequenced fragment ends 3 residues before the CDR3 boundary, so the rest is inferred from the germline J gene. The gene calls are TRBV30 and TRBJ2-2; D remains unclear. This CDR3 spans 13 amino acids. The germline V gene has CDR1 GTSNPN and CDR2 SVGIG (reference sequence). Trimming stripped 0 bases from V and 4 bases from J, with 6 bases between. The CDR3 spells CAWSVSRTGELFF. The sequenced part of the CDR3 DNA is TGTGCCTGGAGTGTAAGCCGCACCGGGGAG.

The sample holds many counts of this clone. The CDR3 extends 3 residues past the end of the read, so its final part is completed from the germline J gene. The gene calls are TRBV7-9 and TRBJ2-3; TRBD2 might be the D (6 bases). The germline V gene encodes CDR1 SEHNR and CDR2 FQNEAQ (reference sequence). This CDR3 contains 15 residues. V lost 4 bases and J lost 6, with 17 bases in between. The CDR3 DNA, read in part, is TGTGCCAGCAGCTATCGGGTGGACCTAGCGGATACG. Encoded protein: CASSYRVDLADT. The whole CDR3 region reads CASSYRVDLADTQYF.

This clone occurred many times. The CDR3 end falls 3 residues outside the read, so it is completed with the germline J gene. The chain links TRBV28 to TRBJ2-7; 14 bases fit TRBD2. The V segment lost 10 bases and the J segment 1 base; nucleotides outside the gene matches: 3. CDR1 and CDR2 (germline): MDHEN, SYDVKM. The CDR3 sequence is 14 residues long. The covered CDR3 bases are TGTGCCATCGGGACTAGCGGGAGATCCTACGAG. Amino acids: CAIGTSGRSYE. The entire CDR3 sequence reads CAIGTSGRSYEQYF.

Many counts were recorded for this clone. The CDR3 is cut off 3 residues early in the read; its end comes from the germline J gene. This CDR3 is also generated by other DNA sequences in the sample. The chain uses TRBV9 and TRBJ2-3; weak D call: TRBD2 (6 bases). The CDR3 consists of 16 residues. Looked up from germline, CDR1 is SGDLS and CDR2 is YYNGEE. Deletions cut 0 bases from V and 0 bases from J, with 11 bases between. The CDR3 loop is CASSVGASGSTDTQYF. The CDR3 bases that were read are TGTGCCAGCAGCGTAGGTGCGAGCGGGAGCACAGATACG.

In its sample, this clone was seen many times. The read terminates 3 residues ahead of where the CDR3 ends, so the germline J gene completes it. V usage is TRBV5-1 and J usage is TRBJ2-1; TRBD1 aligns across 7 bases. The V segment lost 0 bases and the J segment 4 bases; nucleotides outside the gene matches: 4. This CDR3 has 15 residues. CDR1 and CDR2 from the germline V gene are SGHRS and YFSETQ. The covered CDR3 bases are TGCGCCAGCAGCTTGGGACAGGGATTGTACAATGAG. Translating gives CASSLGQGLYNE. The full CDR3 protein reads CASSLGQGLYNEQFF.

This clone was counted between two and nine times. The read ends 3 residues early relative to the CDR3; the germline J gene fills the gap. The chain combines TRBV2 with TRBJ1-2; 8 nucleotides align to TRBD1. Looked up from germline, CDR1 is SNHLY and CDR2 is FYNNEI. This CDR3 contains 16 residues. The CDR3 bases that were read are TGTGCCAGCAGTGAAACCTTGGGACAGGCCCCTGTCGGC. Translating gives CASSETLGQAPVG. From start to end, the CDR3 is CASSETLGQAPVGYTF.

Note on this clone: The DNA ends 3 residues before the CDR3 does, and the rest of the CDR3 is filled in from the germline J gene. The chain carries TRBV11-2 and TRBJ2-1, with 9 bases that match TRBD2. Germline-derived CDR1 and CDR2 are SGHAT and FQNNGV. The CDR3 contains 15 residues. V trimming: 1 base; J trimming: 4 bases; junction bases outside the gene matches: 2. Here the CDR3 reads CASSLGSGGYNEQFF. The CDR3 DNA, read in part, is TGTGCCAGCAGCTTAGGTAGCGGGGGTTACAATGAG.

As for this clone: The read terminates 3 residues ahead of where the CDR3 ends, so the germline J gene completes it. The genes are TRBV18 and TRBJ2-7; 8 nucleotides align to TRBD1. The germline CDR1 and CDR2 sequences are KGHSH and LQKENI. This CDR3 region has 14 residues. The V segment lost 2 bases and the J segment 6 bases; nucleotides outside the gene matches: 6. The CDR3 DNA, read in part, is TGTGCCAGCTCACCATGGGGACAGGTCGGCGAG. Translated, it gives CASSPWGQVGE. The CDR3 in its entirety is CASSPWGQVGEQYF. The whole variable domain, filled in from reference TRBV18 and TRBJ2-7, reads NAGVMQNPRHLVRRRGQEARLRCSPMKGHSHVYWYRQLPEEGLKFMVYLQKENIIDESGMPKERFSAEFPKEGPSILRIQQVVRGDSAAYFCASSPWGQVGEQYFGPGTRLTVT.

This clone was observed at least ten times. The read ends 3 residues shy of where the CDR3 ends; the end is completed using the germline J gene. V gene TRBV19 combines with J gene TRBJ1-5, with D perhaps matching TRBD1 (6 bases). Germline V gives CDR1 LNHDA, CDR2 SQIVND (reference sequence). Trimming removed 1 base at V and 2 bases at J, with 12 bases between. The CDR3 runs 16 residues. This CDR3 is CASSIGGTRGNQPQHF. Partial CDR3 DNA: TGTGCCAGTAGTATAGGCGGGACACGAGGCAATCAGCCC.

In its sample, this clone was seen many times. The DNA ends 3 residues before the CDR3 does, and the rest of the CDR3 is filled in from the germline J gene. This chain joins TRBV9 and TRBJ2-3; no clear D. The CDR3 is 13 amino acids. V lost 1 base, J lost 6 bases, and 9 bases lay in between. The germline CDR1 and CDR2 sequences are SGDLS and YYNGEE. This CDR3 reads CASSVTGGDTQYF. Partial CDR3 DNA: TGTGCCAGCAGCGTAACGGGTGGGGATACG.

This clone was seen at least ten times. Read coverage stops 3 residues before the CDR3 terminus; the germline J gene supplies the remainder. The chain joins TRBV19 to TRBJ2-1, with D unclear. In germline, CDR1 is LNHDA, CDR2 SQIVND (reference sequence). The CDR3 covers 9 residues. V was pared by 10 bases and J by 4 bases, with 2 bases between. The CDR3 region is CAIYNEQFF. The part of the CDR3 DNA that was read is TGTGCCATATACAATGAG.

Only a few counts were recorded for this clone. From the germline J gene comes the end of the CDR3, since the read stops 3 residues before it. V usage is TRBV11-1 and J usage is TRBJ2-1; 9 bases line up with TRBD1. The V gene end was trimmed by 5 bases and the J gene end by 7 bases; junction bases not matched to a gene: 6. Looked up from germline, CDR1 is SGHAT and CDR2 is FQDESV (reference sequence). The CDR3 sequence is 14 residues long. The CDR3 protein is CASSHGTGINEQFF. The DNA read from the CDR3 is TGTGCCAGCAGCCACGGGACAGGGATTAATGAG.

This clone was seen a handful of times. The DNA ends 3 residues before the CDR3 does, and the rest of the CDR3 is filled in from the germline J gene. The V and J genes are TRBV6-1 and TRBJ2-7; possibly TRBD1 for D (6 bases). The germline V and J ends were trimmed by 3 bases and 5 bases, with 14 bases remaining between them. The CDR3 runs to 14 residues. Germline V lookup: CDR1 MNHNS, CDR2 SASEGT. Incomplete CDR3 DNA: TGTGCCAGCAGTGATGGGACAAAGGAACACGAG. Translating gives CASSDGTKEHE. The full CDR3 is CASSDGTKEHEQYF.

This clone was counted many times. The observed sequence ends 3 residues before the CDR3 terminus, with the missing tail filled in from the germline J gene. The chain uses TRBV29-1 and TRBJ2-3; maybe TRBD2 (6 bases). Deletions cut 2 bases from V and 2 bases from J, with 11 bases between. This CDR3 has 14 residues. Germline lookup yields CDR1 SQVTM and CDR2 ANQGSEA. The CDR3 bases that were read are TGCAGCGTTGAAAAAGGCGGGAACACAGATACG. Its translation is CSVEKGGNTDT. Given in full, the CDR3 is CSVEKGGNTDTQYF.

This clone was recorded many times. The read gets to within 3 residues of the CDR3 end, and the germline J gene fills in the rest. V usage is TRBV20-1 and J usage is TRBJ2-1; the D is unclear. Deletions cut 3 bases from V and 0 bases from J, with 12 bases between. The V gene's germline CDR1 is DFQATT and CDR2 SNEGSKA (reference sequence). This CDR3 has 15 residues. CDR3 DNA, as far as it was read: TGCAGTGCTAGTAACGTCGCACACTCCTACAATGAG. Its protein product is CSASNVAHSYNE. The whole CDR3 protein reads CSASNVAHSYNEQFF.

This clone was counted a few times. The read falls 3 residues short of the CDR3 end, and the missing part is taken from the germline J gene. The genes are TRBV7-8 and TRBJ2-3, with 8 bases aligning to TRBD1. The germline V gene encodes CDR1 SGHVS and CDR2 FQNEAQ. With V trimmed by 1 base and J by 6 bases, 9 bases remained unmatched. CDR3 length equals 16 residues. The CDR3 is CASSLEGGTGTDTQYF. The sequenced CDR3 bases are TGTGCCAGCAGCTTAGAAGGAGGGACAGGTACGGATACG. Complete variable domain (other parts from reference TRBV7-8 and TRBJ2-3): GAGVSQSPRYKVAKRGQDVALRCDPISGHVSLFWYQQALGQGPEFLTYFQNEAQLDKSGLPSDRFFAERPEGSVSTLKIQRTQQEDSAVYLCASSLEGGTGTDTQYFGPGTRLTVL.